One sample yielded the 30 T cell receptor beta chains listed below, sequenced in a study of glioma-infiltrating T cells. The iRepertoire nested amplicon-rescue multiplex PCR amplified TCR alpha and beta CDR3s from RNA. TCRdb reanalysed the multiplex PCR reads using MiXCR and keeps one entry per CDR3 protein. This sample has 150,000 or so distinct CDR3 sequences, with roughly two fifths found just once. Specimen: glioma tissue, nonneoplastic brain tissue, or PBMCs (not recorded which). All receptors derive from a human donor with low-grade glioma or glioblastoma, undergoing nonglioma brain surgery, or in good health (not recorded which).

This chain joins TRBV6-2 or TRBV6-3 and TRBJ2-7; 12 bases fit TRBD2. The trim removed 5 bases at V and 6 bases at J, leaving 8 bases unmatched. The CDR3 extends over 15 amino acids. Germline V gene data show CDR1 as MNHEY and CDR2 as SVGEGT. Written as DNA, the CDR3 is TGTGCCAGCAGTGAACTAGCGGGAGGTTATATCGAGCAGTACTTC. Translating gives CASSELAGGYIEQYF.

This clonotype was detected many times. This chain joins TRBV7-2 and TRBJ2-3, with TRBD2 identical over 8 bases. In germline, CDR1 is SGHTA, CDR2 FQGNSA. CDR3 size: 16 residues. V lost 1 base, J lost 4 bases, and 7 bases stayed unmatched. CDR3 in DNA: TGTGCCAGCAGCTTAGATATGAGCGGGAGCTCAGATACGCAGTATTTT. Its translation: CASSLDMSGSSDTQYF.

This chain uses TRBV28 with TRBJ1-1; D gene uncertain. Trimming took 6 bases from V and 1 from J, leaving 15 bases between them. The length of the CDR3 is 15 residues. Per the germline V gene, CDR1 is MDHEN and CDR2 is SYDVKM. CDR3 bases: TGTGCCAGCAGCTTAGAATCCGGGAGGAACACTGAAGCTTTCTTT. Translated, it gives CASSLESGRNTEAFF. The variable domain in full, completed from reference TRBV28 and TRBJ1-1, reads DVKVTQSSRYLVKRTGEKVFLECVQDMDHENMFWYRQDPGLGLRLIYFSYDVKMKEKGDIPEGYSVSREKKERFSLILESASTNQTSMYLCASSLESGRNTEAFFGQGTRLTVV.

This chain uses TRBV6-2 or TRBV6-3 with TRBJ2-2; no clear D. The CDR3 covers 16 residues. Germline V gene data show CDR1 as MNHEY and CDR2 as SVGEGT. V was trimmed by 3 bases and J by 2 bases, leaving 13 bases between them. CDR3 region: CASSYRPGLNTGELFF. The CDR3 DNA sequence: TGTGCCAGCAGTTATCGGCCCGGGCTCAACACCGGGGAGCTGTTTTTT.

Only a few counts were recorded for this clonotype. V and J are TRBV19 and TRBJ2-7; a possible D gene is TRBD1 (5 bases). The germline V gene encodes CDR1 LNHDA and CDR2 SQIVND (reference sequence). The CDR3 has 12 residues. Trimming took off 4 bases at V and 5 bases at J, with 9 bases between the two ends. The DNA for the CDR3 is TGTGCCAGTAGTAATCAGGGTAACGAGCAGTACTTC. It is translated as CASSNQGNEQYF.

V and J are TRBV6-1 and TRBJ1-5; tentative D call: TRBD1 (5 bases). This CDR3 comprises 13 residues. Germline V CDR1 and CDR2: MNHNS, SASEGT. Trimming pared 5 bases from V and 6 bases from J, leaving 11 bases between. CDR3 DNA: TGTGCCAGCAGTCCTCAGGGAGGTCAGCCCCAGCATTTT. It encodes CASSPQGGQPQHF.

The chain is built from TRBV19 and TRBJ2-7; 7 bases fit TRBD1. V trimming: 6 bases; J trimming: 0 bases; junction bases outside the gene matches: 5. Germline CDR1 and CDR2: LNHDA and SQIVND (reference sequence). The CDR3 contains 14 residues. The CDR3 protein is CASRVTGNSYEQYF. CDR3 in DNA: TGTGCCAGTAGGGTGACAGGGAACTCCTACGAGCAGTACTTC.

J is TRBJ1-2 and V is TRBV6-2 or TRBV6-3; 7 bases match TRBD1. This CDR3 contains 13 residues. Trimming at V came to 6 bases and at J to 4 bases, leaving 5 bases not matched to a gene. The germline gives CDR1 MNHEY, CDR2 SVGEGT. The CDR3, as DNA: TGTGCCAGCAGAAGACAGGGTTCCTATGGCTACACCTTC. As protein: CASRRQGSYGYTF.

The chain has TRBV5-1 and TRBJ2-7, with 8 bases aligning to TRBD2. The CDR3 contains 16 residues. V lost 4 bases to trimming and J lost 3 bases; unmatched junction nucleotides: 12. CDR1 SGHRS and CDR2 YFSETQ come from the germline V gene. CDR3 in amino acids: CASSRHLERGNYEQYF. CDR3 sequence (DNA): TGCGCCAGCAGCCGCCACCTGGAGCGGGGGAACTACGAGCAGTACTTC.

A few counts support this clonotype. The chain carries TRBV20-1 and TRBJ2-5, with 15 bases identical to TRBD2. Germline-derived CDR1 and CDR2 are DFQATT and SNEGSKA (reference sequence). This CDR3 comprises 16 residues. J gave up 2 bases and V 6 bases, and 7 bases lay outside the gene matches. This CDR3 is CSATGTSGGLQETQYF. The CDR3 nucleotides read TGCAGTGCCACCGGGACTAGCGGGGGGCTTCAAGAGACCCAGTACTTC.

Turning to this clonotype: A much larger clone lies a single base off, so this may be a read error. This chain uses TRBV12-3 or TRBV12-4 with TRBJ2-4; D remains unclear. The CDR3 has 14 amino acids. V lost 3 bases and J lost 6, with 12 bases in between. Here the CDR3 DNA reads TGTGCCAGCAGTTTTGAGCCCGGTGGAAACATTCAGTACTTC. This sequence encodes CASSFEPGGNIQYF.

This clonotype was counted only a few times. This CDR3 reads CASSLRGQLNSPLHF. The CDR3 DNA reads as TGTGCCAGCAGCCTGAGGGGACAGCTTAATTCACCCCTCCACTTT. The V and J genes are TRBV27 and TRBJ1-6, with 7 bases that match TRBD1. The V segment lost 6 bases and the J segment 6 bases; nucleotides outside the gene matches: 8. In germline, CDR1 is MNHEY, CDR2 SMNVEV (reference sequence). CDR3 length: 15 residues.

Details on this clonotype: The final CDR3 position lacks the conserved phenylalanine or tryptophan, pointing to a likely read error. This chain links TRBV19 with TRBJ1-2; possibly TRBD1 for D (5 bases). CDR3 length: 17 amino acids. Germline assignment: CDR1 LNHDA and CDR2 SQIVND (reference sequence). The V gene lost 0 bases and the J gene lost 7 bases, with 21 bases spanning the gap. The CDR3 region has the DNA TGTGCCAGTAGTATAGACATCCTCCCGGGACCTTCTCGTGGCTACACCTCC. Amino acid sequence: CASSIDILPGPSRGYTS.

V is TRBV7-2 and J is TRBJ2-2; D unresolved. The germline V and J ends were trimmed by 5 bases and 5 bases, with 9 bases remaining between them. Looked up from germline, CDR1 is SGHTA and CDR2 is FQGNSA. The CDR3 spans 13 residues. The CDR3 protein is CASSPSPTGELFF. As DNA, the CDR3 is TGTGCCAGCAGCCCCTCCCCAACCGGGGAGCTGTTTTTT.

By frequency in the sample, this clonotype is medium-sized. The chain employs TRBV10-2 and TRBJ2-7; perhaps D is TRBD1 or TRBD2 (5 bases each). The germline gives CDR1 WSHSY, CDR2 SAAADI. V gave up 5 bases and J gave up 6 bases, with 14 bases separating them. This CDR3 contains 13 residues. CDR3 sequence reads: CASSSGPGGEQYF. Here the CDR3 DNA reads TGCGCCAGCAGTTCCGGGCCTGGGGGCGAGCAGTACTTC.

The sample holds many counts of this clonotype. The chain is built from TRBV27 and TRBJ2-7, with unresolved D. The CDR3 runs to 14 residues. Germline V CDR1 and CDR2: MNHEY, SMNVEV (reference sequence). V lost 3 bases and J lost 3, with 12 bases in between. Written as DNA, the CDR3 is TGTGCCAGCAGTTTTCGGTCGGCAGGCTACGAGCAGTACTTC. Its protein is CASSFRSAGYEQYF.

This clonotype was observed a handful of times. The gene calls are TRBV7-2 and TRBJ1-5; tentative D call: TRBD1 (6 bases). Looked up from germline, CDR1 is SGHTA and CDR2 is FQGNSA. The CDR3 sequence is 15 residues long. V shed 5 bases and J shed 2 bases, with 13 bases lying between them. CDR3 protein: CASSLGGVGNQPQHF. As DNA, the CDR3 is TGTGCCAGCAGCCTAGGGGGTGTTGGCAATCAGCCCCAGCATTTT.

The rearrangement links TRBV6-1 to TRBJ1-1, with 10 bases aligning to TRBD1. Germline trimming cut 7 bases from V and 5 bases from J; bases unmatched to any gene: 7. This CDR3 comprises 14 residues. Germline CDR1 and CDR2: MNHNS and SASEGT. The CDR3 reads CASIGTGVWTEAFF. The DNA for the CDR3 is TGTGCCAGCATTGGGACAGGGGTCTGGACTGAAGCTTTCTTT.

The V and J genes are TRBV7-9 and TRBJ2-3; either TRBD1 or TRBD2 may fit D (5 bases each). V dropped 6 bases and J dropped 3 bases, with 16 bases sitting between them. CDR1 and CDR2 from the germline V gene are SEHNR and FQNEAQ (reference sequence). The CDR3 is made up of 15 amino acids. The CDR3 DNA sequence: TGTGCCAGCAGTATTTCCGTGGGGGAGACAGATACGCAGTATTTT. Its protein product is CASSISVGETDTQYF.

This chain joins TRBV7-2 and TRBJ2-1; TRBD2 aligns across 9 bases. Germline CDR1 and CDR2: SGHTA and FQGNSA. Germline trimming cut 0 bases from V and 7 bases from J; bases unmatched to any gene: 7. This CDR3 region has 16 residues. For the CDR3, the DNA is TGTGCCAGCAGCTTAGCCCACGGACTAGCGAAGAATGAGCAGTTCTTC. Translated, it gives CASSLAHGLAKNEQFF.

The CDR3 sequence: CASSLKVSGPYGYTF. Here the CDR3 DNA reads TGTGCCAGCAGTTTAAAGGTTTCTGGGCCCTATGGCTACACCTTC. This chain links TRBV28 with TRBJ1-2; no clear D. CDR3 length: 15 amino acids. In germline, CDR1 is MDHEN, CDR2 SYDVKM. The V gene lost 2 bases and the J gene lost 4 bases, with 14 bases spanning the gap.

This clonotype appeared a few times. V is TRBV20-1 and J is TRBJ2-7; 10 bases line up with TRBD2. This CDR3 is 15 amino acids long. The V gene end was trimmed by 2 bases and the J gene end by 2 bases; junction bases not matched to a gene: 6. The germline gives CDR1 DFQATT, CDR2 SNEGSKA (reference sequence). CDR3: CSARPSGSWPYEQYF. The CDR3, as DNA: TGCAGTGCTAGACCTAGCGGGAGCTGGCCCTACGAGCAGTACTTC.

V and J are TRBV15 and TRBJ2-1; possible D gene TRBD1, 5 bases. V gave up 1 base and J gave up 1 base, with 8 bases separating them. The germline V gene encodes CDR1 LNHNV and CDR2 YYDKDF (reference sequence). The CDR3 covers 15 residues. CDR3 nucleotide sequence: TGTGCCACCAGCAGAGCCAGGGCTTCCTACAATGAGCAGTTCTTC. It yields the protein CATSRARASYNEQFF.

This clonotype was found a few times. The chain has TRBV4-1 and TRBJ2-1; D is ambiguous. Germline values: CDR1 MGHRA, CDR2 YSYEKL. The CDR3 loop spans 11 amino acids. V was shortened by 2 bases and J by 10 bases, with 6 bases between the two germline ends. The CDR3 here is CASSQRSEQFF. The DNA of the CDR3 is TGCGCCAGCAGCCAACGCAGCGAGCAGTTCTTC.

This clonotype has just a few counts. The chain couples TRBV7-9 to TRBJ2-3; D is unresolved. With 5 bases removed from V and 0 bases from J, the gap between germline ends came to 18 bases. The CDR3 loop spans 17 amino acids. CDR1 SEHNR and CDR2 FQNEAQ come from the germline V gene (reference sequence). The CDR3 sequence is CASSPPTGSSSTDTQYF. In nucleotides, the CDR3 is TGTGCCAGCAGCCCCCCGACTGGAAGTTCTAGCACAGATACGCAGTATTTT.

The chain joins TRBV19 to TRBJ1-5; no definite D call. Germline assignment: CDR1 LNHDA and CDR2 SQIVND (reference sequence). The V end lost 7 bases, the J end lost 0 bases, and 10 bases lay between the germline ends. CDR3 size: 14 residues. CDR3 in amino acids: CASIPAHSNQPQHF. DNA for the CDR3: TGTGCCAGTATCCCAGCACATAGCAATCAGCCCCAGCATTTT.

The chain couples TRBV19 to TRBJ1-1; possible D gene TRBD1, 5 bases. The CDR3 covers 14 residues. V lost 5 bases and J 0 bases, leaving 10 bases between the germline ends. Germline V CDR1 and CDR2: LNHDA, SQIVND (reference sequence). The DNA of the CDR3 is TGTGCCAGTAGTGGTGAGGGACTGAACACTGAAGCTTTCTTT. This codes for CASSGEGLNTEAFF.

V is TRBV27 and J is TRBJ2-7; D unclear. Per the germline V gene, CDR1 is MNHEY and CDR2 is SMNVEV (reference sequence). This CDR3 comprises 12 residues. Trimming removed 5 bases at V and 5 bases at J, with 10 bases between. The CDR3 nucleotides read TGTGCCAGCAGTCCCTGGCAGGACGAGCAGTACTTC. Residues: CASSPWQDEQYF.

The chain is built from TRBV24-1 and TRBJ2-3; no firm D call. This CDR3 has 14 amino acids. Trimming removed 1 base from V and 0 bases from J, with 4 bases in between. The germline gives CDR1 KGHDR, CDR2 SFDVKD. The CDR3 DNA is TGTGCCACCAGTGATTTAGCCAGCACAGATACGCAGTATTTT. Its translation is CATSDLASTDTQYF.

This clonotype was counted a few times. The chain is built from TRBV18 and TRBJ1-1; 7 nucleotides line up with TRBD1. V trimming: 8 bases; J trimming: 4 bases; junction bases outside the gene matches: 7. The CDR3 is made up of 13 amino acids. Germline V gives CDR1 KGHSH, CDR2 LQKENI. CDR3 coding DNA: TGTGCCAGCGGACGGACAGGCGGCACTGAAGCTTTCTTT. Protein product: CASGRTGGTEAFF.